These 14 T cell receptor beta chains came from one sample sequenced in a study of cytomegalovirus exposure and HLA in healthy donors. The PCR employed 60 Vbeta primers together with 13 Jbeta primers. Clones were read by immunoSEQ multiplex PCR, and TCRdb kept only the in-frame ones, dropping some. The sample comprises roughly 250,000 clones, about four fifths of which are singletons, and 2% to 2.5% rests with the top ten. Sequenced material: PBMCs. The receptor set was obtained from a woman between 40 and 50 years old in good health and CMV-seropositive.

This clone was seen more than once but under ten times. The chain joins TRBV7-2 to TRBJ1-5; possibly TRBD1 for D (5 bases). Per the germline V gene, CDR1 is SGHTA and CDR2 is FQGNSA. V lost 5 bases and J lost 1, with 9 bases in between. The CDR3 spans 14 residues. CDR3 sequence reads: CASSPGWSNQPQHF. The CDR3 bases are TGTGCCAGCAGCCCAGGGTGGAGCAATCAGCCCCAGCATTTT.

This clone came up a few times. The J gene is TRBJ2-7, the V gene TRBV18, with 15 bases lining up with TRBD2. Per the germline V gene, CDR1 is KGHSH and CDR2 is LQKENI. This CDR3 spans 18 amino acids. V was clipped by 3 bases and J by 2 bases; unmatched bases: 8. CDR3 DNA sequence: TGTGCCAGCTCACCCGGACTAGCGGGAGGGTCTAAACCCTACGAGCAGTACTTC. This encodes CASSPGLAGGSKPYEQYF.

The V and J genes are TRBV28 and TRBJ1-2; D is unclear. The V end lost 6 bases, the J end lost 3 bases, and 8 bases lay between the germline ends. The CDR3 is 12 amino acids. Germline V gives CDR1 MDHEN, CDR2 SYDVKM. Here the CDR3 DNA reads TGTGCCAGCAGGGAACGGGACTATGGCTACACCTTC. As protein: CASRERDYGYTF.

The chain combines TRBV19 with TRBJ1-1, with TRBD1 identical over 7 bases. Trimming at V came to 5 bases and at J to 9 bases, leaving 21 bases not matched to a gene. Germline CDR1 reads LNHDA; CDR2 reads SQIVND (reference sequence). This CDR3 region has 17 residues. The CDR3 here is CASSPIPQTGLGPQAFF. The CDR3 DNA reads TGTGCCAGTAGTCCCATTCCCCAGACAGGGCTGGGCCCACAAGCTTTCTTT.

This sequence joins TRBV11-1 and TRBJ2-6; perhaps TRBD1 as D (6 bases). The CDR3 runs to 16 residues. Germline loops: CDR1 SGHAT, CDR2 FQDESV (reference sequence). Trimming shortened V by 5 bases and J by 0 bases, and 11 bases separated the two germline ends. The CDR3 spells CASSLGQNSGANVLTF. The CDR3 nucleotides are TGTGCCAGCAGCCTCGGACAGAACTCTGGGGCCAACGTCCTGACTTTC.

CDR3 nucleotides: TGTGCTAGTGGTTTGGCTCTTACTAGCGGCGGGGAGCTGTTTTTT. Encoded protein: CASGLALTSGGELFF. The rearrangement links TRBV12-5 to TRBJ2-2; 8 nucleotides line up with TRBD2. The germline gives CDR1 LGHNT, CDR2 FRNRAP. The CDR3 loop spans 15 amino acids. V shed 1 base and J 7 bases; nucleotides not matched to a gene: 5.

Only one count was recorded for this clone. The chain uses TRBV28 and TRBJ2-4, with D unresolved. Germline V gives CDR1 MDHEN, CDR2 SYDVKM. The germline V and J ends were trimmed by 1 base and 0 bases, with 22 bases remaining between them. The length of the CDR3 is 20 residues. CDR3 sequence (DNA): TGTGCCAGCAGTTTATTGTGGGCCCGCTACCAACTCCTAGCCAAAAACATTCAGTACTTC. Its translation is CASSLLWARYQLLAKNIQYF.

The chain has TRBV7-9 and TRBJ2-5; the D is unclear. The V end was cut by 4 bases, the J end by 6 bases, with 21 bases between. The germline V gene has CDR1 SEHNR and CDR2 FQNEAQ (reference sequence). This CDR3 region has 16 residues. DNA for the CDR3: TGTGCCAGCAGCTCCCGTTCCGGGTTTTCGCCCCAGACCCAGTACTTC. Its translation is CASSSRSGFSPQTQYF.

The chain links TRBV6-1 to TRBJ2-1, with 9 positions matching TRBD2. Germline loops: CDR1 MNHNS, CDR2 SASEGT. The CDR3 is 15 amino acids. The V segment lost 6 bases and the J segment 8 bases; nucleotides outside the gene matches: 11. CDR3 residues: CASRALAGHRDEQFF. The CDR3 DNA is TGTGCCAGCAGGGCCCTAGCGGGACATAGAGATGAGCAGTTCTTC.

The genes are TRBV11-2 and TRBJ1-6; 8 bases are a match to TRBD1. J gave up 6 bases and V 2 bases, and 9 bases lay outside the gene matches. The CDR3 covers 17 residues. In germline, CDR1 is SGHAT, CDR2 FQNNGV. The CDR3 sequence is CASSLKGQGAINSPLHF. For the CDR3, the DNA is TGTGCCAGCAGCTTAAAAGGTCAGGGGGCAATTAATTCACCCCTCCACTTT.

This chain connects TRBV30 to TRBJ1-2; TRBD1 matches 8 bases. Trimming at V came to 4 bases and at J to 7 bases, leaving 5 bases not matched to a gene. The CDR3 is 12 residues long. CDR1 and CDR2 from the germline V gene are GTSNPN and SVGIG (reference sequence). The DNA for the CDR3 is TGTGCCTGGACCGGGACAGGCTTTGGCTACACCTTC. Translated: CAWTGTGFGYTF.

The rearrangement joins TRBV5-4 to TRBJ1-2; D is undetermined. Germline V gene sequence: CDR1 SGHNT, CDR2 YYREEE (reference sequence). The V gene lost 2 bases and the J gene lost 4 bases, with 12 bases spanning the gap. The CDR3 runs 14 residues. Here the CDR3 reads CASSFSGQFYGYTF. The CDR3 bases are TGTGCCAGCAGCTTCAGTGGTCAGTTCTATGGCTACACCTTC.

The chain has TRBV7-2 and TRBJ2-7, with a tentative D call TRBD1 (6 bases). This CDR3 is built from 14 residues. V lost 7 bases and J 7 bases, leaving 20 bases between the germline ends. Per the germline V gene, CDR1 is SGHTA and CDR2 is FQGNSA. The chain's CDR3 is CASIQGHSSTEQYF. The CDR3 region has the DNA TGTGCCAGCATCCAGGGGCACTCCTCTACGGAGCAGTACTTC.

This clone was found a few times. V usage is TRBV6-5 and J usage is TRBJ2-7; 7 nucleotides match TRBD1. CDR1 is MNHEY, CDR2 SVGAGI, per germline. With V trimmed by 7 bases and J by 3 bases, 9 bases remained unmatched. The CDR3 loop spans 14 amino acids. Written as DNA, the CDR3 is TGTGCCAGCAAGGGGACAGCCCCAATCTACGAGCAGTACTTC. It translates to CASKGTAPIYEQYF.